Shown below are 26 T cell receptor beta chains from a single sample sequenced in a study of cytomegalovirus exposure and HLA in healthy donors. In the PCR, 60 Vbeta and 13 Jbeta primers were used. TCRdb's table, derived via immunoSEQ multiplex PCR, lists solely in-frame clones and lacks some. The sample gives some 220,000 clones, approximately 85% of which show up once; approximately 0.24% is in the top ten. Sequencing was carried out using PBMCs. Every receptor here comes from a girl aged 2-9 years in good health and CMV-seronegative.

The genes are TRBV4-2 and TRBJ2-7; TRBD2 matches 11 bases. The CDR3 sequence is 17 residues long. Trimming took 0 bases from V and 6 from J; bases not matched to a gene: 10. Looked up from germline, CDR1 is LGHNA and CDR2 is YNFKEQ. The CDR3 DNA is TGTGCCAGCAGCCAAGACGATATAGCGGGGGGGCTTGGCGAGCAGTACTTC. Amino acids: CASSQDDIAGGLGEQYF.

The V gene is TRBV19, the J gene TRBJ2-7; TRBD1 is a possible D gene (6 bases). The CDR3 spans 13 residues. The V gene lost 5 bases and the J gene lost 1 base, with 9 bases spanning the gap. From germline, CDR1 is LNHDA and CDR2 SQIVND (reference sequence). CDR3 region: CASSYRDSYEQYF. In nucleotides, the CDR3 is TGTGCCAGTAGTTACAGGGATTCCTACGAGCAGTACTTC. Variable domain in full (rest from reference TRBV19 and TRBJ2-7): DGGITQSPKYLFRKEGQNVTLSCEQNLNHDAMYWYRQDPGQGLRLIYYSQIVNDFQKGDIAEGYSVSREKKESFPLTVTSAQKNPTAFYLCASSYRDSYEQYFGPGTRLTVT.

This sequence joins TRBV29-1 and TRBJ1-2; TRBD1 is a possible D gene (6 bases). Trimming cost V 0 bases and J 6 bases, with 8 bases left between them. The germline gives CDR1 SQVTM, CDR2 ANQGSEA. This CDR3 contains 12 residues. The CDR3 bases are TGCAGCGTTGAAGACAGGGGTAATGGCTACACCTTC. Protein product: CSVEDRGNGYTF.

This chain links TRBV30 with TRBJ1-3; TRBD1 matches at 8 bases. Losses at the gene ends were 2 bases for V and 0 bases for J; bases not matched to a gene: 6. The CDR3 consists of 16 residues. The germline V gene has CDR1 GTSNPN and CDR2 SVGIG (reference sequence). DNA for the CDR3: TGTGCCTGGAGTATTGCAGGGGGCACCTCTGGAAACACCATATATTTT. Amino acids: CAWSIAGGTSGNTIYF.

Here the CDR3 DNA reads TGCGCCAGCAGCCGGGACAGGGTCGACTATGGCTACACCTTC. This encodes CASSRDRVDYGYTF. V gene TRBV5-1 combines with J gene TRBJ1-2, with 9 bases identical to TRBD1. The length of the CDR3 is 14 residues. Germline V lookup: CDR1 SGHRS, CDR2 YFSETQ. With 4 bases clipped from V and 3 bases from J, the junction kept 4 bases outside the gene matches.

The V and J genes are TRBV4-1 and TRBJ1-6, with TRBD1 identical over 8 bases. V gave up 1 base and J gave up 5 bases; unmatched junction bases: 1. The germline V gene encodes CDR1 MGHRA and CDR2 YSYEKL. This CDR3 has 15 residues. The CDR3 coding sequence is TGCGCCAGCAGCCAAGTGGACAGGGATAATTCACCCCTCCACTTT. Its translation: CASSQVDRDNSPLHF.

The rearrangement links TRBV4-2 to TRBJ2-7; no reliable D call. Looked up from germline, CDR1 is LGHNA and CDR2 is YNFKEQ. V was pared by 1 base and J by 6 bases, with 19 bases between. The CDR3 totals 16 residues. This CDR3 is CASSQALWRSSREQYF. DNA of the CDR3: TGTGCCAGCAGCCAAGCCCTTTGGAGAAGCTCCCGCGAGCAGTACTTC.

CDR3 DNA: TGCGCCAGCAGCCGACTCACCGGGACTAGCGGCAATGAGCAGTTCTTC. Translating it yields CASSRLTGTSGNEQFF. The genes are TRBV5-1 and TRBJ2-1; 11 nucleotides line up with TRBD2. The length of the CDR3 is 16 residues. Unmatched junction bases numbered 9, after V lost 4 bases and J lost 6 bases. Germline CDR1 is SGHRS and CDR2 is YFSETQ.

The chain uses TRBV29-1 and TRBJ2-5; D is unclear. The CDR3 runs to 10 residues. The V gene's germline CDR1 is SQVTM and CDR2 ANQGSEA. V was pared by 6 bases and J by 7 bases, with 9 bases between. The CDR3 spells CSVVSVTQYF. CDR3 DNA: TGCAGCGTCGTATCGGTGACCCAGTACTTC.

The chain combines TRBV18 with TRBJ2-1; D is perhaps TRBD1 (5 bases). Trimming cost V 4 bases and J 4 bases, with 20 bases left between them. Per the germline V gene, CDR1 is KGHSH and CDR2 is LQKENI. The CDR3 sequence is 17 residues long. This CDR3 reads CASSLSTATVLYNEQFF. CDR3 bases: TGTGCCAGCTCACTAAGTACCGCGACAGTGTTGTACAATGAGCAGTTCTTC.

The chain uses TRBV6-5 and TRBJ1-1; D unresolved. This CDR3 has 15 residues. The ends were cut back, 2 bases at V and 0 bases at J, with 10 bases in the middle. The germline CDR1 and CDR2 sequences are MNHEY and SVGAGI. CDR3 DNA: TGTGCCAGCAGTTACCAGATGGTGATGAACACTGAAGCTTTCTTT. Protein product: CASSYQMVMNTEAFF.

V is TRBV7-3 and J is TRBJ1-1; TRBD1 matches 7 bases. CDR1 and CDR2 from the germline V gene are SGHTA and FQGTGA. Germline trimming cut 5 bases from V and 0 bases from J; bases unmatched to any gene: 12. The CDR3 runs to 17 residues. CDR3 coding DNA: TGTGCCAGCAGCCCCCGACAGGGCAGAAGTATGAACACTGAAGCTTTCTTT. Translation gives CASSPRQGRSMNTEAFF.

V usage is TRBV6-5 and J usage is TRBJ2-7; D remains unclear. The germline gives CDR1 MNHEY, CDR2 SVGAGI. The CDR3 has 12 amino acids. V was pared by 6 bases and J by 6 bases, with 12 bases between. DNA of the CDR3: TGTGCCAGCAGGTATTCGGTTGGCGAGCAGTACTTC. Its translation is CASRYSVGEQYF.

In its sample, this clone was seen once. The chain has TRBV10-3 and TRBJ2-7; 8 positions agree with TRBD2. CDR1 ENHRY and CDR2 SYGVKD come from the germline V gene. The CDR3 runs 16 residues. Trimming at V came to 0 bases and at J to 4 bases, leaving 8 bases not matched to a gene. As DNA, the CDR3 is TGTGCCATCAGTGAGTCCTCCGGGACTAGTATTTACGAGCAGTACTTC. Amino acids: CAISESSGTSIYEQYF.

J is TRBJ2-7 and V is TRBV9, with D tentatively TRBD1 (6 bases). This CDR3 is 14 amino acids long. Trimming shortened V by 4 bases and J by 2 bases, and 13 bases separated the two germline ends. Per germline, CDR1 SGDLS and CDR2 YYNGEE. The CDR3 bases are TGTGCCAGCAGCCCTGCACAGGGAGCCTACGAGCAGTACTTC. Translated: CASSPAQGAYEQYF.

This sequence joins TRBV5-5 and TRBJ2-5; TRBD1 matches at 9 bases. Germline V gene data show CDR1 as SGHKS and CDR2 as YYEKEE (reference sequence). V gave up 4 bases and J gave up 4 bases; unmatched junction bases: 11. CDR3 length equals 16 residues. Written as DNA, the CDR3 is TGTGCCAGCAGCCAGCTGGGGGACAGGGCCGCAGAGACCCAGTACTTC. This codes for CASSQLGDRAAETQYF.

The chain joins TRBV15 to TRBJ1-2, with 7 positions matching TRBD1. The CDR3 sequence is 14 residues long. J lost 5 bases, V lost 0 bases, and 3 bases had no gene match. The V gene's germline CDR1 is LNHNV and CDR2 YYDKDF (reference sequence). CDR3: CATSRETGSYGYTF. CDR3 coding DNA: TGTGCCACCAGCAGAGAGACAGGGTCATATGGCTACACCTTC.

J is TRBJ1-5 and V is TRBV30; TRBD1 might be the D (6 bases). V gave up 2 bases and J gave up 8 bases, with 10 bases separating them. CDR1 and CDR2 from the germline V gene are GTSNPN and SVGIG (reference sequence). The CDR3 has 12 amino acids. The CDR3 coding sequence is TGTGCCTGGAGTACAGGGTTGAAGCCCCAGCATTTT. It codes for CAWSTGLKPQHF. Filled out from reference TRBV30 and TRBJ1-5, the complete variable domain reads SQTIHQWPATLVQPVGSPLSLECTVEGTSNPNLYWYRQAAGRGLQLLFYSVGIGQISSEVPQNLSASRPQDRQFILSSKKLLLSDSGFYLCAWSTGLKPQHFGDGTRLSIL.

Details on this clone: This is likely a read error, given that the CDR3 carries no conserved phenylalanine or tryptophan at its end. Because the CDR3's place on the DNA is in doubt, the DNA is left out and the CDR3 is given as listed by TCRdb. The chain recombines TRBV11-2 with TRBJ1-2; the DNA was not compared with TRBD1, the D call given in the table. The germline gives CDR1 SGHAT, CDR2 FQNNGV. Ends included, the CDR3 has 12 residues. The CDR3 loop reads CASSLDFQGQDL.

This clone was detected only a few times. The CDR3 DNA sequence: TGTGTCAGAGAGAAAGAGGACAGGGGGGTCGGGGACTATGGCTACACCTTC. Its translation is CVREKEDRGVGDYGYTF. The genes are TRBV7-5 and TRBJ1-2; the table's D gene call, TRBD1, was not cross checked with the DNA. TRBV7-5 is a listed pseudogene. The CDR3 loop spans 17 amino acids.

The V and J genes are TRBV6-1 and TRBJ2-5; D is perhaps TRBD2 (5 bases). Trimming shortened V by 11 bases and J by 5 bases, and 21 bases separated the two germline ends. The CDR3 covers 14 residues. Germline V gene lookup returns CDR1 MNHNS and CDR2 SASEGT. CDR3 nucleotides: TGTGCCGCGACCGACGAGGGTATCTTGGAGACCCAGTACTTC. Protein product: CAATDEGILETQYF.

The chain recombines TRBV7-9 with TRBJ2-7; unclear D gene. V lost 5 bases and J 3 bases, leaving 11 bases between the germline ends. CDR3 length: 13 amino acids. Germline CDR1 reads SEHNR; CDR2 reads FQNEAQ (reference sequence). DNA of the CDR3: TGTGCCAGCAGCCCTCCCCCTAGCTACGAGCAGTACTTC. This translates into CASSPPPSYEQYF.

The gene calls are TRBV7-9 and TRBJ1-1; D is undetermined. This CDR3 region has 11 residues. Germline CDR1 is SEHNR and CDR2 is FQNEAQ (reference sequence). Trimming shortened V by 5 bases and J by 4 bases, and 5 bases separated the two germline ends. The CDR3 spells CASSLTTEAFF. CDR3 DNA: TGTGCCAGCAGCCTAACCACTGAAGCTTTCTTT.

The V call is TRBV30, the J call TRBJ2-5, with D hard to call. The CDR3 spans 13 residues. Germline V CDR1 and CDR2: GTSNPN, SVGIG (reference sequence). V lost 3 bases to trimming and J lost 1 base, with 9 bases between them. The CDR3 sequence: CAWREWAQETQYF. In nucleotides, the CDR3 is TGTGCCTGGAGAGAATGGGCCCAAGAGACCCAGTACTTC.

The table lists this clone with a few counts. The chain employs TRBV2 and TRBJ1-1; D is possibly TRBD1 (6 bases). Germline V gene sequence: CDR1 SNHLY, CDR2 FYNNEI. V dropped 8 bases and J dropped 5 bases, with 6 bases sitting between them. The CDR3 loop spans 10 amino acids. The CDR3 sequence is CASQGTEAFF. The CDR3 DNA is TGTGCCAGCCAGGGGACTGAAGCTTTCTTT.

The V call is TRBV10-3, the J call TRBJ2-1; tentative D call: TRBD1 (6 bases). The V gene lost 2 bases and the J gene lost 14 bases, with 13 bases spanning the gap. Germline V lookup: CDR1 ENHRY, CDR2 SYGVKD. This CDR3 is 12 amino acids long. The CDR3 bases are TGTGCCATCAGTGAGAGGGTGACAGGCGAGTTCTTC. This gives the protein CAISERVTGEFF.